This T cell receptor beta chain stems from a study of blood T cells in healthy people across ages. Overall study findings and caveats: Higher diversity, along with more naive CD4+ cells, distinguished long-lived donors from aged donors.

Together with a sample-barcoded 5' primer, a J-beta primer mix was included in a second PCR lasting about 7 to 11 cycles. The template-switch adaptor, which had 12 random nucleotides, put a tag on each cDNA molecule. TCRdb re-called the 5' RACE reads through MiXCR, storing one row per CDR3 protein. The table has about 720,000 distinct CDR3 sequences, about 20% seen once; the top ten hold approximately 20%. Donors were healthy Caucasian individuals from Russia aged about 6 to 100. This clonotype was found a few times. Its antigen is undetermined. Sequencing was performed on blood. The receptor was isolated from a man in his 70s in good health.

The CDR3 loop is CATSKTVNTGELFF. Here the CDR3 DNA reads TGTGCCACCAGCAAAACAGTCAACACCGGGGAGCTGTTTTTT. The gene calls are TRBV15 and TRBJ2-2, with D unresolved. The V gene's germline CDR1 is LNHNV and CDR2 YYDKDF (reference sequence). The CDR3 has 14 residues. V was cut by 4 bases and J by 2 bases, with 8 bases left in between. Looking up the rest from reference TRBV15 and TRBJ2-2 gives the full variable domain: DAMVIQNPRYQVTQFGKPVTLSCSQTLNHNVMYWYQQKSSQAPKLLFHYYDKDFNNEADTPDNFQSRRPNTSFCFLDIRSPGLGDTAMYLCATSKTVNTGELFFGEGSRLTVL.